This TCR beta chain was documented in a study of blood T cell repertoires in COVID-19. Background on the study: Italy, Spain and the United States were the sources of the convalescent and acute COVID-19 samples. PBMCs, B-cell-depleted T cells, or T cells were the source of the cDNA or gDNA that made up the material.

Trimming shortened V by 5 bases and J by 2 bases, and 13 bases separated the two germline ends. The CDR3 is 15 residues long. Germline assignment: CDR1 SGHTA and CDR2 FQGNSA. Authors' data handling: Amplification of reference gene primers provided the estimated nucleated cell counts. Data came from immunoSEQ multiplex PCR; TCRdb stores just in-frame clones and leaves some out. V and J calls and clone size come straight from that table; D and trimming were deduced from the DNA. The table includes around 200,000 clones, 85% to 90% detected once. The TCR comes from a woman between 45 and 60 years old with acute or convalescent COVID-19. The chain has TRBV7-2 and TRBJ1-5; no clear D gene. The specimen sequenced was peripheral blood. The CDR3 sequence: CASSPVRTGNQPQHF. CDR3 bases: TGTGCCAGCAGCCCCGTCCGAACGGGCAATCAGCCCCAGCATTTT.